This T cell receptor beta chain was captured in a study of PD-L1 blockade in urothelial cancer. Study-level findings and limits: For durable-benefit patients, tumor-associated blood clones expanded more at 3 weeks.

The V gene's germline CDR1 is SEHNR and CDR2 FQNEAQ (reference sequence). This CDR3 contains 15 residues. V lost 1 base and J lost 4; bases outside the gene matches: 4. Libraries were prepared by immunoSEQ multiplex PCR; TCRdb keeps only in-frame clonotypes and omits some of them. Of 50,000 to 60,000 clones listed, nearly 85% were seen once; the top ten hold about 5.6%. This clone was counted only a few times. Its antigen is currently unknown. The input for sequencing was PBMCs, taken around atezolizumab (anti-PD-L1) treatment. The rearrangement joins TRBV7-9 to TRBJ2-1; TRBD2 matches 7 bases. The clonotype was recovered from a man in his forties or fifties with urothelial cancer. CDR3 sequence: CASSLGASGYNEQFF. The CDR3 DNA follows: TGTGCCAGCAGCTTAGGGGCTAGCGGTTACAATGAGCAGTTCTTC.